The 13 T cell receptor beta chains below come from one sample, sequenced in a study of identical twins. Each CDR3 protein gets one entry after TCRdb re-called the 5' RACE reads with MiXCR. Among hundreds of thousands of distinct CDR3 sequences listed, over 8.5% were seen once. These data also featured in a second study, about yellow fever vaccine responses in identical twins.

Sequencing was done on a sample of PBMCs. Every receptor here comes from a young woman in good health.

The CDR3 region is CASSVETSGANVLTF. The CDR3 DNA reads as TGTGCCAGCAGTGTCGAGACCTCTGGGGCCAACGTCCTGACTTTC. This chain uses TRBV6-1 with TRBJ2-6; D remains unclear. CDR1 MNHNS and CDR2 SASEGT come from the germline V gene. Between the trimmed V and J ends, which lost 4 bases and 0 bases, there was a span of 7 bases. The CDR3 length is 15 residues.

This clonotype was counted between two and nine times. The chain links TRBV5-1 to TRBJ2-3, with 9 bases fitting TRBD2. V lost 2 bases, J lost 0 bases, and 7 bases stayed unmatched. The CDR3 is 17 amino acids. Germline V gene data show CDR1 as SGHRS and CDR2 as YFSETQ. In DNA form, the CDR3 reads TGCGCCAGCAGCTTTTTTCCGAGCGGGGGGAGCACAGATACGCAGTATTTT. Translation: CASSFFPSGGSTDTQYF.

The gene calls are TRBV4-2 and TRBJ2-1; possibly TRBD2 for D (6 bases). V lost 4 bases, J lost 5 bases, and 30 bases lay in between. The germline gives CDR1 LGHNA, CDR2 YNFKEQ. This CDR3 has 20 amino acids. CDR3 sequence reads: CASSPGLPGEPLKINNEQFF. In nucleotides, the CDR3 is TGTGCCAGCAGCCCCGGGCTCCCGGGGGAGCCTCTAAAAATTAACAATGAGCAGTTCTTC.

The chain couples TRBV19 to TRBJ2-2, with D perhaps TRBD2 (6 bases). The CDR3 length is 12 residues. Trimming took 8 bases from V and 6 from J, leaving 10 bases between them. Germline V gene lookup returns CDR1 LNHDA and CDR2 SQIVND (reference sequence). The CDR3 sequence: CASGRIPGELFF. The CDR3 coding sequence is TGTGCCAGTGGGAGGATACCCGGGGAGCTGTTTTTT. Supplemented by reference TRBV19 and TRBJ2-2, the full variable domain reads DGGITQSPKYLFRKEGQNVTLSCEQNLNHDAMYWYRQDPGQGLRLIYYSQIVNDFQKGDIAEGYSVSREKKESFPLTVTSAQKNPTAFYLCASGRIPGELFFGEGSRLTVL.

This chain links TRBV7-3 with TRBJ2-1; a weak D match, TRBD1 (5 bases). Germline V lookup: CDR1 SGHTA, CDR2 FQGTGA. This CDR3 comprises 13 residues. Trimming took off 3 bases at V and 5 bases at J, with 8 bases between the two ends. CDR3 nucleotides: TGTGCCAGCAGCTTCGACAGAGACAATGAGCAGTTCTTC. This gives the protein CASSFDRDNEQFF.

The chain uses TRBV28 and TRBJ2-5, with TRBD1 matching over 9 bases. CDR1 and CDR2 (germline): MDHEN, SYDVKM. The CDR3 is 15 amino acids. V trimming: 6 bases; J trimming: 4 bases; junction bases outside the gene matches: 9. The CDR3 DNA sequence: TGTGCCAGCAGCCGGACAGGGGATGGGAGAGAGACCCAGTACTTC. Translation: CASSRTGDGRETQYF.

This sequence joins TRBV28 and TRBJ1-6, with 11 bases aligning to TRBD1. The CDR3 covers 15 residues. V dropped 6 bases and J dropped 11; count of bases not matched to a gene: 9. Germline CDR1 reads MDHEN; CDR2 reads SYDVKM. CDR3 in amino acids: CASRQGQGVNPPLHF. In DNA form, the CDR3 reads TGTGCCAGCAGACAGGGACAGGGGGTGAATCCACCCCTCCACTTT.

This clonotype was detected ten times or more. The chain joins TRBV2 to TRBJ2-2; TRBD1 aligns across 8 bases. V shed 6 bases, J shed 5 bases, and the junction held 5 bases outside the gene matches. Germline V CDR1 and CDR2: SNHLY, FYNNEI. The CDR3 covers 14 residues. CDR3 protein: CASRDRVLTGELFF. In DNA form, the CDR3 reads TGTGCCAGCAGGGACAGGGTCTTGACCGGGGAGCTGTTTTTT.

This clonotype was observed a few times. V gene TRBV10-1 combines with J gene TRBJ2-1; D not resolved. Germline lookup yields CDR1 WNHNN and CDR2 SYGVQD (reference sequence). Trimming took off 5 bases at V and 6 bases at J, with 14 bases between the two ends. The CDR3 covers 14 residues. The CDR3 is CASSHDRLSNEQFF. The CDR3 DNA sequence: TGCGCCAGCAGTCACGACCGCCTCTCCAATGAGCAGTTCTTC.

This clonotype was seen many times. The rearrangement links TRBV7-9 to TRBJ2-2; no clear D. Trimming stripped 5 bases from V and 1 base from J, with 11 bases between. This CDR3 region has 15 residues. Per germline, CDR1 SEHNR and CDR2 FQNEAQ (reference sequence). The CDR3 is CASSPFVVNTGELFF. The DNA for the CDR3 is TGTGCCAGCAGCCCCTTCGTGGTGAACACCGGGGAGCTGTTTTTT. The full variable domain, rest sourced from reference TRBV7-9 and TRBJ2-2, is DTGVSQNPRHKITKRGQNVTFRCDPISEHNRLYWYRQTLGQGPEFLTYFQNEAQLEKSRLLSDRFSAERPKGSFSTLEIQRTEQGDSAMYLCASSPFVVNTGELFFGEGSRLTVL.

The V and J genes are TRBV12-3 or TRBV12-4 and TRBJ1-5; no definite D call. The CDR3 contains 17 residues. Trimming removed 2 bases from V and 0 bases from J, with 14 bases in between. CDR3 DNA: TGTGCCAGCAGTTTATGGTTGGGCGGAGCTAGCAATCAGCCCCAGCATTTT. Amino acid sequence: CASSLWLGGASNQPQHF.

This clonotype was observed many times. The V call is TRBV20-1, the J call TRBJ2-1; 13 positions match TRBD2. Germline loops: CDR1 DFQATT, CDR2 SNEGSKA (reference sequence). V gave up 1 base and J gave up 4 bases; unmatched junction bases: 4. This CDR3 has 16 amino acids. The CDR3 reads CSARGGTSGAYNEQFF. For the CDR3, the DNA is TGCAGTGCTAGAGGCGGGACTAGCGGGGCGTACAATGAGCAGTTCTTC.

This clonotype was counted only a few times. The genes are TRBV5-6 and TRBJ2-2, with TRBD1 matching over 8 bases. CDR1 is SGHDT and CDR2 is YYEEEE in the germline V gene. Trimming cost V 0 bases and J 3 bases; bases outside gene matches: 7. The CDR3 has 17 amino acids. CDR3 sequence (DNA): TGTGCCAGCAGCTTGGCAGGGGGCCTTTTGGACACCGGGGAGCTGTTTTTT. It is translated as CASSLAGGLLDTGELFF.